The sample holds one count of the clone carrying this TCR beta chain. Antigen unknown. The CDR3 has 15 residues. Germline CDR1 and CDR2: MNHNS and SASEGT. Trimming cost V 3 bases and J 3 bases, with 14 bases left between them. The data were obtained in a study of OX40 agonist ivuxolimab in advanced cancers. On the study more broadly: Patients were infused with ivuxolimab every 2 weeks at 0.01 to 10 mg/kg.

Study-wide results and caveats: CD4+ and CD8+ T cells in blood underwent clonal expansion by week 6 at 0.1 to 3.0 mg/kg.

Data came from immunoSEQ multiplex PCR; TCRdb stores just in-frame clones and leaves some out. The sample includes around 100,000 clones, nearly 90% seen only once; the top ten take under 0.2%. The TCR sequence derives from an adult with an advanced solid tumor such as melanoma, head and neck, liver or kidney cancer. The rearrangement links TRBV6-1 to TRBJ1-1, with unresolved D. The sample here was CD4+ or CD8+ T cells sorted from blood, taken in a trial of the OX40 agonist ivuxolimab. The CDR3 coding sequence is TGTGCCAGCAGTGACAAATGGGTGGTAGACACTGAAGCTTTCTTT. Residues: CASSDKWVVDTEAFF.